Presented here are 21 T cell receptor beta chains from one specimen sequenced in a study of vaccination and CD4 T cells after COVID-19. Sequenced with the Oncomine TCR Beta short-read assay was DNA taken from cultured CD4+ T cells. TCRdb redid the calling of the PCR reads with MiXCR, one entry per CDR3 protein. The table shows about 15,000 distinct CDR3 sequences, with roughly 73% occurring only once. For these receptors, no antigen is known. Stated treatment: roughly 10-day PBMC culture with coronavirus spike peptide pools or control peptides (ViraFEST assay). The sequenced sample was CD4+ T cells from blood, cultured in vitro. These receptors all stem from a human donor who had recovered from COVID-19.

The chain joins TRBV7-2 to TRBJ2-7; 8 bases are shared with TRBD1. The J call may be faulty, since TRBJ2-5 better matches the DNA end. Germline V gene data show CDR1 as SGHTA and CDR2 as FQGNSA. The CDR3 consists of 15 residues. In nucleotides, the CDR3 is TGTGCCAGCAGCTTAGCTCCAGGGGGCGGAGAGACCCAGTACTTC. Encoded protein: CASSLAPGGGETQYF.

This clonotype occurred a few times. V and J are TRBV24-1 and TRBJ1-2, with D possibly matching TRBD1 (5 bases). V was clipped by 4 bases and J by 4 bases, with 12 bases between them. Germline CDR1 and CDR2: KGHDR and SFDVKD. There are 14 residues in the CDR3. CDR3 loop: CATSDNTGPYGYTF. The CDR3 bases are TGTGCCACCAGTGACAACACAGGACCCTATGGCTACACCTTC.

The genes are TRBV20-1 and TRBJ1-5; 7 bases match TRBD1. The CDR3 totals 12 residues. Germline V gives CDR1 DFQATT, CDR2 SNEGSKA (reference sequence). V lost 5 bases and J lost 2; bases outside the gene matches: 0. For the CDR3, the DNA is TGCAGTGCTGACAGGGGCAATCAGCCCCAGCATTTT. Its translation: CSADRGNQPQHF.

The chain is built from TRBV4-2 and TRBJ1-1; 8 positions agree with TRBD1. The J segment lost 8 bases and the V segment lost 4 bases, leaving 9 bases of the junction unmatched. CDR3 length equals 14 residues. Germline CDR1 LGHNA, CDR2 YNFKEQ. In DNA form, the CDR3 reads TGTGCCAGCAGCCCCCCGACAGGGGCCCGCGAAGCTTTCTTT. It translates to CASSPPTGAREAFF.

This sequence joins TRBV6-2 or TRBV6-3 and TRBJ2-7; 9 bases line up with TRBD2. Germline-derived CDR1 and CDR2 are MNHEY and SVGEGT. The J segment lost 5 bases and the V segment lost 7 bases, leaving 12 bases of the junction unmatched. The CDR3 has 15 amino acids. The CDR3 loop is CASTSAWLAGNEQYF. The DNA of the CDR3 is TGTGCCAGCACTTCCGCTTGGCTAGCGGGAAACGAGCAGTACTTC.

The chain joins TRBV19 to TRBJ2-7; 7 bases fit TRBD1. This CDR3 has 14 residues. Germline loops: CDR1 LNHDA, CDR2 SQIVND (reference sequence). Trimming took 6 bases from V and 2 from J; bases not matched to a gene: 7. The DNA for the CDR3 is TGTGCCAGTAGCTCTTGGGACAGCCCCTACGAGCAGTACTTC. This gives the protein CASSSWDSPYEQYF.

The chain employs TRBV15 and TRBJ2-3; 9 bases line up with TRBD2. Germline loops: CDR1 LNHNV, CDR2 YYDKDF (reference sequence). With 3 bases clipped from V and 5 bases from J, the junction kept 9 bases outside the gene matches. The CDR3 sequence is 16 residues long. CDR3 in amino acids: CATSSRREGQLDTQYF. CDR3 sequence (DNA): TGTGCCACCAGCAGTAGGCGGGAGGGCCAATTAGATACGCAGTATTTT.

The chain couples TRBV19 to TRBJ1-1; D is unresolved. V lost 1 base, J lost 4 bases, and 10 bases lay in between. The germline gives CDR1 LNHDA, CDR2 SQIVND (reference sequence). The CDR3 covers 14 residues. CDR3 sequence: CASSIGGSGTEAFF. CDR3 nucleotides: TGTGCCAGTAGTATAGGCGGGAGCGGCACTGAAGCTTTCTTT.

The chain joins TRBV11-2 to TRBJ2-5; 7 bases align to TRBD1. Germline V gene lookup returns CDR1 SGHAT and CDR2 FQNNGV. This CDR3 spans 14 amino acids. V dropped 3 bases and J dropped 6; count of bases not matched to a gene: 7. CDR3: CASSFRQGDKTQYF. The DNA of the CDR3 is TGTGCCAGCAGCTTCAGGCAGGGGGACAAGACCCAGTACTTC. Using reference TRBV11-2 and TRBJ2-5 for the parts outside the CDR3, the full variable domain is EAGVAQSPRYKIIEKRQSVAFWCNPISGHATLYWYQQILGQGPKLLIQFQNNGVVDDSQLPKDRFSAERLKGVDSTLKIQPAKLEDSAVYLCASSFRQGDKTQYFGPGTRLLVL.

This chain connects TRBV6-2 or TRBV6-3 to TRBJ1-1; D is undetermined. Trimming removed 6 bases from V and 0 bases from J, with 8 bases in between. There are 13 residues in the CDR3. Germline assignment: CDR1 MNHEY and CDR2 SVGEGT. The CDR3 coding sequence is TGTGCCAGCAGCCTACTCTTGAACACTGAAGCTTTCTTT. Its translation is CASSLLLNTEAFF.

This clonotype was seen a few times. The V gene is TRBV24-1, the J gene TRBJ1-1, with D possibly being TRBD1 (5 bases). The CDR3 covers 13 residues. Trimming shortened V by 7 bases and J by 0 bases, and 8 bases separated the two germline ends. Germline values: CDR1 KGHDR, CDR2 SFDVKD. The CDR3 spells CATRQAVNTEAFF. The CDR3, as DNA: TGTGCCACCAGACAGGCCGTGAACACTGAAGCTTTCTTT.

Note on this clonotype: Sequence at one end of the junction differs from germline and may be a read error. The chain carries TRBV6-1 and TRBJ2-5; perhaps D is TRBD1 or TRBD2 (5 bases each). This CDR3 has 16 residues. CDR1 MNHNS and CDR2 SASEGT come from the germline V gene. The CDR3 here is CASREALGAGQETQYF. In DNA, the CDR3 is TGTGCCAGCAGGGAAGCGCTAGGGGCGGGCCAAGAGACCCAGTACTTC.

V and J are TRBV12-3 or TRBV12-4 and TRBJ2-1; 11 bases match TRBD1. The CDR3 has 15 amino acids. Trimming at V came to 7 bases and at J to 3 bases, leaving 5 bases not matched to a gene. This CDR3 is CASTYGTGGYNEQFF. The CDR3 DNA is TGTGCCAGCACCTATGGGACAGGGGGCTACAATGAGCAGTTCTTC.

This chain connects TRBV19 to TRBJ1-1; no firm D call. The V end lost 8 bases, the J end lost 1 base, and 5 bases lay between the germline ends. The germline gives CDR1 LNHDA, CDR2 SQIVND (reference sequence). This CDR3 contains 11 residues. The CDR3 region is CASGPNTEAFF. CDR3 in DNA: TGTGCCAGTGGTCCGAACACTGAAGCTTTCTTT.

The gene calls are TRBV30 and TRBJ1-6; the D is unclear. Germline CDR1 GTSNPN, CDR2 SVGIG (reference sequence). V was shortened by 8 bases and J by 4 bases, with 21 bases between the two germline ends. The CDR3 consists of 16 residues. CDR3 sequence (DNA): TGTGCCAGTACCGGCTTTAAGGACCCATATAATTCACCCCTCCACTTT. Protein sequence: CASTGFKDPYNSPLHF.

The chain is built from TRBV19 and TRBJ1-5, with 8 positions matching TRBD1. The V segment lost 4 bases and the J segment 10 bases; nucleotides outside the gene matches: 9. This CDR3 is built from 14 residues. In germline, CDR1 is LNHDA, CDR2 SQIVND (reference sequence). The CDR3 reads CASSTSTGAKPQHF. The CDR3 DNA reads TGTGCCAGTAGTACCTCGACAGGGGCCAAACCCCAGCATTTT.

This clonotype showed up just a few times. This chain uses TRBV20-1 with TRBJ1-6, with D maybe TRBD1 (5 bases). Per the germline V gene, CDR1 is DFQATT and CDR2 is SNEGSKA (reference sequence). Deletions cut 2 bases from V and 8 bases from J, with 13 bases between. The CDR3 is 14 residues long. The DNA for the CDR3 is TGCAGTGCTAGACCCGCCGGGGGACATTCACCCCTCCACTTT. It encodes CSARPAGGHSPLHF.

This clonotype was observed a few times. V and J are TRBV10-1 and TRBJ1-5, with 7 bases identical to TRBD1. CDR1 is WNHNN, CDR2 SYGVQD, per germline (reference sequence). The CDR3 runs to 14 residues. The V gene end was trimmed by 10 bases and the J gene end by 4 bases; junction bases not matched to a gene: 10. The CDR3 DNA sequence: TGCGCCACCGAGGCAGGGGGAATTAATCAGCCCCAGCATTTT. Translation gives CATEAGGINQPQHF.

The chain links TRBV7-2 to TRBJ2-3; a weak D match, TRBD1 (5 bases). This CDR3 contains 14 residues. V lost 7 bases and J lost 0, with 11 bases in between. The germline gives CDR1 SGHTA, CDR2 FQGNSA. As DNA, the CDR3 is TGTGCCAGCAAGGGGATCCCTAGCACAGATACGCAGTATTTT. The encoded protein is CASKGIPSTDTQYF.

This clonotype was detected a few times. CDR3 protein: CASSSAGTRQFF. The DNA of the CDR3 is TGTGCCAGCAGCTCGGCCGGGACTAGGCAGTTCTTC. The V call is TRBV7-2, the J call TRBJ2-1; 8 nucleotides agree with TRBD2. Germline V lookup: CDR1 SGHTA, CDR2 FQGNSA. The CDR3 spans 12 residues. The V segment lost 4 bases and the J segment 12 bases; nucleotides outside the gene matches: 5. The full variable domain, completed using reference TRBV7-2 and TRBJ2-1, is GAGVSQSPSNKVTEKGKDVELRCDPISGHTALYWYRQSLGQGLEFLIYFQGNSAPDKSGLPSDRFSAERTGGSVSTLTIQRTQQEDSAVYLCASSSAGTRQFFGPGTRLTVL.

This clonotype has more than one count but fewer than ten. This chain links TRBV4-1 with TRBJ2-7; D remains unclear. The CDR3 has 14 residues. Trimming took 0 bases from V and 0 from J, leaving 6 bases between them. The germline V gene encodes CDR1 MGHRA and CDR2 YSYEKL. CDR3 in DNA: TGCGCCAGCAGCCAAGAACCAGTCTCCTACGAGCAGTACTTC. Its protein product is CASSQEPVSYEQYF.